This TCR beta chain was profiled in a study of human T cells and chemical hapten exposure. Overall study: Per-sample TCR yield variation was attributed mainly to small pooled library volume differences.

In the library, unique molecular identifiers were attached to individual cDNA molecules. TCRdb independently ran MiXCR on the RACE reads; one entry per CDR3 protein. The table has roughly 34,000 distinct CDR3 sequences, around 6.4% seen once. Time point given: patch test 1, 2 weeks after DPC sensitization. Treatment here: therapeutic diphenylcyclopropenone sensitization with weekly scalp DPC. Sequencing started from total RNA isolated from unfractionated whole blood. This CDR3 contains 15 residues. Per germline, CDR1 LGHNA and CDR2 YNFKEQ. V trimming: 1 base; J trimming: 2 bases; junction bases outside the gene matches: 5.

The receptor's source is a woman aged 30 to 39 with alopecia areata. Some clones in this sample may be carry-over from other donors' samples. The rearrangement joins TRBV4-2 to TRBJ2-7; TRBD1 matches at 7 bases. The specimen comprised whole blood, sampled in connection with sensitization to the hapten diphenylcyclopropenone (DPC). In DNA, the CDR3 is TGTGCCAGCAGCCAAGCCGACAGGGCGGCCTACGAGCAGTACTTC. It specifies CASSQADRAAYEQYF.